One and the same sample provided the 27 T cell receptor beta chains below, sequenced in a study of molecular identifiers for immune sequencing clone quantification. TCRdb re-called the PCR reads with MiXCR, one entry per CDR3 protein. The repertoire holds about 510,000 distinct CDR3 sequences, roughly 24% seen once, with around 0.78% in the top ten. Sample: naive CD8+ T cells from blood, with Jurkat cell RNA spiked in. The subset: FACS-sorted CD8+CD4-CCR7+CD45RA+ naive T cells. These receptors all stem from a human donor in good health. Some libraries in this study had Jurkat cell RNA spiked in.

The chain combines TRBV7-2 with TRBJ2-7; TRBD2 agrees at 14 bases. V shed 6 bases and J 9 bases; nucleotides not matched to a gene: 16. The CDR3 length is 17 residues. The germline V gene encodes CDR1 SGHTA and CDR2 FQGNSA. The DNA for the CDR3 is TGTGCCAGCAGAGCGGGGACTAGCGGGAGCCGGTTCACCGCGCAGTACTTC. As protein: CASRAGTSGSRFTAQYF.

This clonotype was recorded many times. This chain connects TRBV3-1 to TRBJ2-6; unclear D gene. Trimming pared 0 bases from V and 2 bases from J, leaving 2 bases between. The CDR3 contains 14 residues. Germline-derived CDR1 and CDR2 are LGHDT and YNNKEL (reference sequence). CDR3 residues: CASSQEAGANVLTF. CDR3 sequence (DNA): TGTGCCAGCAGCCAAGAGGCTGGGGCCAACGTCCTGACTTTC.

This clonotype appeared a few times. The V gene is TRBV19, the J gene TRBJ2-1, with TRBD2 as a possible D gene (7 bases). Trimming shortened V by 5 bases and J by 3 bases, and 14 bases separated the two germline ends. The CDR3 has 15 residues. The germline V gene has CDR1 LNHDA and CDR2 SQIVND (reference sequence). Here the CDR3 reads CASSFGGGGYNEQFF. The DNA for the CDR3 is TGTGCCAGTAGTTTTGGAGGGGGGGGCTACAATGAGCAGTTCTTC. The whole variable domain, remainder taken from reference TRBV19 and TRBJ2-1, is DGGITQSPKYLFRKEGQNVTLSCEQNLNHDAMYWYRQDPGQGLRLIYYSQIVNDFQKGDIAEGYSVSREKKESFPLTVTSAQKNPTAFYLCASSFGGGGYNEQFFGPGTRLTVL.

This clonotype has a count of ten or more. The rearrangement joins TRBV5-1 to TRBJ2-7; tentatively, D is TRBD1 or TRBD2 (5 bases each). Germline values: CDR1 SGHRS, CDR2 YFSETQ. The V and J ends lost 3 bases and 3 bases respectively, with 13 bases between them. This CDR3 is built from 14 residues. The CDR3: CASSSPGTDYEQYF. The DNA of the CDR3 is TGCGCCAGCAGCTCTCCCGGGACGGACTACGAGCAGTACTTC.

This clonotype has a count of ten or more. The chain links TRBV5-1 to TRBJ1-1; D is unclear. In germline, CDR1 is SGHRS, CDR2 YFSETQ. V lost 0 bases and J 0 bases, leaving 6 bases between the germline ends. The CDR3 spans 14 residues. The CDR3 bases are TGCGCCAGCAGCTTGGCCACCCTGAACACTGAAGCTTTCTTT. Protein sequence: CASSLATLNTEAFF. The full variable domain, completed using reference TRBV5-1 and TRBJ1-1, is KAGVTQTPRYLIKTRGQQVTLSCSPISGHRSVSWYQQTPGQGLQFLFEYFSETQRNKGNFPGRFSGRQFSNSRSEMNVSTLELGDSALYLCASSLATLNTEAFFGQGTRLTVV.

A few counts support this clonotype. J is TRBJ2-7 and V is TRBV20-1; D not resolved. V was cut by 0 bases and J by 1 base, with 7 bases left in between. CDR1 is DFQATT and CDR2 is SNEGSKA in the germline V gene (reference sequence). CDR3 length: 13 amino acids. The CDR3 sequence: CSAREMGSYEQYF. The CDR3 region has the DNA TGCAGTGCTAGAGAAATGGGTTCCTACGAGCAGTACTTC.

About this clonotype: A much more abundant neighbour one base away suggests this may be a read error. The V call is TRBV4-1, the J call TRBJ2-7; TRBD1 aligns across 10 bases. Germline V gene lookup returns CDR1 MGHRA and CDR2 YSYEKL. V lost 8 bases and J lost 4; bases outside the gene matches: 8. The CDR3 is 14 residues long. The CDR3 spells CASGLGQGNYEQYF. CDR3 in DNA: TGCGCCAGCGGCTTGGGACAGGGGAATTACGAGCAGTACTTC.

This clonotype turned up a few times. The chain employs TRBV7-3 and TRBJ2-2; 7 bases match TRBD2. The V and J ends lost 5 bases and 3 bases, in that order; junction bases with no gene match: 6. Germline values: CDR1 SGHTA, CDR2 FQGTGA. The CDR3 length is 15 residues. The CDR3 nucleotides are TGTGCCAGCAGCCAACTCGGGGGGTACACCGGGGAGCTGTTTTTT. It is translated as CASSQLGGYTGELFF. The complete variable domain, with remaining parts taken from reference TRBV7-3 and TRBJ2-2, reads GAGVSQTPSNKVTEKGKYVELRCDPISGHTALYWYRQSLGQGPEFLIYFQGTGAADDSGLPNDRFFAVRPEGSVSTLKIQRTERGDSAVYLCASSQLGGYTGELFFGEGSRLTVL.

This clonotype came up many times. The rearrangement links TRBV6-2 or TRBV6-3 to TRBJ2-7; unclear D gene. CDR3 length equals 14 residues. CDR1 is MNHEY, CDR2 SVGEGT, per germline. The V end was cut by 2 bases, the J end by 2 bases, with 10 bases between. The CDR3 DNA is TGTGCCAGCAGTTACGCCCGCTCTACCTACGAGCAGTACTTC. Translating it yields CASSYARSTYEQYF.

This clonotype was observed a few times. The V and J genes are TRBV7-7 and TRBJ2-5; D is ambiguous. Trimming cost V 1 base and J 3 bases, with 9 bases left between them. This CDR3 has 14 amino acids. The germline CDR1 and CDR2 sequences are SSHAT and FNYEAQ (reference sequence). CDR3 in DNA: TGTGCCAGCAGCTTAGAACGCCTCGAAGAGACCCAGTACTTC. Translation gives CASSLERLEETQYF.

As regards this clonotype: Sequence at one end of the junction differs from germline and may be a read error. The V and J genes are TRBV19 and TRBJ2-1; maybe TRBD2 (5 bases). The CDR3 is 12 amino acids. From germline, CDR1 is LNHDA and CDR2 SQIVND (reference sequence). CDR3 sequence: CASTVGNNKQFF. The CDR3 coding sequence is TGTGCCAGTACCGTCGGGAACAATAAGCAGTTCTTC.

This clonotype was detected once. The CDR3 does not end in the conserved phenylalanine or tryptophan, so this is likely a read error. This chain joins TRBV4-3 and TRBJ2-3, with D perhaps matching TRBD1 or TRBD2 (5 bases each). Trimming removed 1 base from V and 2 bases from J, with 13 bases in between. CDR1 is LGHNA and CDR2 is YSLEER in the germline V gene. The CDR3 runs 16 residues. CDR3 coding DNA: TGCGCCAGCAGCCAAGGGGGAGCAGGGACCACAGATACGCAGTATCTT. Its protein is CASSQGGAGTTDTQYL.

This chain joins TRBV3-1 and TRBJ2-7; D uncertain. The V gene's germline CDR1 is LGHDT and CDR2 YNNKEL (reference sequence). This CDR3 region has 15 residues. The germline V and J ends were trimmed by 0 bases and 0 bases, with 9 bases remaining between them. CDR3 DNA: TGTGCCAGCAGCCAAGATAAAGGTTACTCCTACGAGCAGTACTTC. This codes for CASSQDKGYSYEQYF.

To note about this clonotype: A read error is possible here, since a much larger clone lies one base away. The CDR3 nucleotides read TGTGCCAGCAGTTTAGTCATGGTAGGCACAGATACGCAGTATTTT. Protein: CASSLVMVGTDTQYF. The chain uses TRBV12-3 or TRBV12-4 and TRBJ2-3; D unclear. The CDR3 is made up of 15 amino acids. The V end was cut by 1 base, the J end by 1 base, with 9 bases between.

This clonotype was counted many times. The chain has TRBV29-1 and TRBJ1-1; D not certain. Looked up from germline, CDR1 is SQVTM and CDR2 is ANQGSEA. This CDR3 has 11 residues. V shed 4 bases and J shed 4 bases, with 7 bases lying between them. Here the CDR3 reads CSVALGTEAFF. CDR3 coding DNA: TGCAGCGTTGCTCTCGGCACTGAAGCTTTCTTT.

The V call is TRBV5-5, the J call TRBJ1-6, with 7 nucleotides matching TRBD1. This CDR3 is built from 15 residues. After removal of 2 bases from V and 10 bases from J, the junction contained 9 bases not matched to a gene. From germline, CDR1 is SGHKS and CDR2 YYEKEE (reference sequence). CDR3 protein: CASSLTDRNGSPLHF. The DNA of the CDR3 is TGTGCCAGCAGCTTAACGGACAGGAACGGATCACCCCTCCACTTT.

In the case of this clonotype: At one of its ends the junction is not consistent with the germline gene, which may arise from a read error. The chain has TRBV9 and TRBJ2-2, with TRBD2 as a possible D gene (6 bases). Germline V CDR1 and CDR2: SGDLS, YYNGEE. The CDR3 sequence is 15 residues long. CDR3 sequence: CASSPRTLANGELCF. The CDR3 DNA sequence: TGTGCCAGCAGCCCAAGAACCCTAGCGAACGGGGAGCTGTGTTTT.

In its sample, this clonotype was seen a few times. This rearrangement joins TRBV27 to TRBJ2-3; the match to TRBD2 covers 12 bases. Losses at the gene ends were 5 bases for V and 1 base for J; bases not matched to a gene: 4. CDR3 size: 16 residues. Germline V CDR1 and CDR2: MNHEY, SMNVEV (reference sequence). CDR3 residues: CASSHRLAGGTDTQYF. In nucleotides, the CDR3 is TGTGCCAGCAGTCACCGACTAGCGGGGGGCACAGATACGCAGTATTTT.

Details on this clonotype: A read error may explain this, as a much larger clone is one base away. In this CDR3 the conserved last residue, phenylalanine or tryptophan, is missing, so a read error is likely. The J gene is TRBJ1-4, the V gene TRBV23-1; D remains ambiguous. TRBV23-1 has ORF status, its function being uncertain. V gave up 5 bases and J gave up 8 bases, with 15 bases separating them. The CDR3 is 14 amino acids. CDR3 residues: CASSMPEEEEKLFL. CDR3 nucleotide sequence: TGCGCCAGCAGTATGCCGGAGGAAGAGGAAAAACTGTTTCTT.

This clonotype was detected ten times or more. The rearrangement joins TRBV6-2 or TRBV6-3 to TRBJ1-6; maybe TRBD1 (5 bases). V was trimmed by 7 bases and J by 7 bases, leaving 11 bases between them. Germline-derived CDR1 and CDR2 are MNHEY and SVGEGT. The CDR3 is made up of 13 amino acids. The CDR3 DNA reads as TGTGCCAGCACTACAGGAGGGAATTCACCCCTCCACTTT. Translated: CASTTGGNSPLHF.

As to this clonotype: A much larger clone lies one base from this, so it may be a read error. V usage is TRBV7-9 and J usage is TRBJ2-5; the D gene could be TRBD1 or TRBD2 (5 bases each). Per germline, CDR1 SEHNR and CDR2 FQNEAQ (reference sequence). This CDR3 is built from 13 residues. V was cut by 5 bases and J by 9 bases, with 16 bases left in between. Written as DNA, the CDR3 is TGTGCCAGCAGCGCAACCCAAGGGGAGCCCCAGTACTTC. Encoded protein: CASSATQGEPQYF.

In its sample, this clonotype was seen many times. The V gene is TRBV7-9, the J gene TRBJ2-5; unclear D gene. Trimming pared 1 base from V and 5 bases from J, leaving 11 bases between. CDR1 and CDR2 from the germline V gene are SEHNR and FQNEAQ (reference sequence). This CDR3 is 14 amino acids long. The CDR3 nucleotides are TGTGCCAGCAGCTTAGAGGAGCTTTTGGAGACCCAGTACTTC. Its protein product is CASSLEELLETQYF.

This clonotype was observed once. V usage is TRBV11-2 and J usage is TRBJ1-5; possibly TRBD1 for D (5 bases). The CDR3 is made up of 20 amino acids. Germline CDR1 SGHAT, CDR2 FQNNGV. Trimming pared 5 bases from V and 1 base from J, leaving 27 bases between. The CDR3 bases are TGTGCCAGCAGCGTAAGGGGATCCAGTGGGGGGGTAGGGAGCAATCAGCCCCAGCATTTT. This sequence encodes CASSVRGSSGGVGSNQPQHF. Supplemented by reference TRBV11-2 and TRBJ1-5, the full variable domain reads EAGVAQSPRYKIIEKRQSVAFWCNPISGHATLYWYQQILGQGPKLLIQFQNNGVVDDSQLPKDRFSAERLKGVDSTLKIQPAKLEDSAVYLCASSVRGSSGGVGSNQPQHFGDGTRLSIL.

The chain employs TRBV7-9 and TRBJ1-4; tentatively, D is TRBD1 (6 bases). The V end lost 7 bases, the J end lost 8 bases, and 20 bases lay between the germline ends. From germline, CDR1 is SEHNR and CDR2 FQNEAQ (reference sequence). The CDR3 is made up of 15 amino acids. Written as DNA, the CDR3 is TGTGCCAGCACCACTCCGGGGGCGAGAGGAGAAAAACTGTTTTTT. Residues: CASTTPGARGEKLFF.

This clonotype was seen a few times. The V call is TRBV7-6, the J call TRBJ2-7; TRBD1 matches 11 bases. Losses at the gene ends were 3 bases for V and 5 bases for J; bases not matched to a gene: 6. This CDR3 is built from 15 residues. Germline values: CDR1 SGHVS, CDR2 FNYEAQ. The DNA of the CDR3 is TGTGCCAGCAGCTTCGGACAGGGGGCTAGCGACGAGCAGTACTTC. This sequence encodes CASSFGQGASDEQYF.

This clonotype turned up a few times. The chain uses TRBV6-2 or TRBV6-3 and TRBJ2-7; no clear D. Germline values: CDR1 MNHEY, CDR2 SVGEGT. The CDR3 length is 15 residues. Trimming removed 5 bases at V and 3 bases at J, with 17 bases between. CDR3 sequence reads: CASSDAGRTHYEQYF. CDR3 sequence (DNA): TGTGCCAGCAGTGACGCCGGGCGGACCCACTACGAGCAGTACTTC.

In its sample, this clonotype was seen a few times. The CDR3 DNA sequence: TGTGCCAGCAGCGGGACAGCCTATGGCTACACCTTC. This translates into CASSGTAYGYTF. The chain recombines TRBV12-3 or TRBV12-4 with TRBJ1-2; TRBD1 aligns across 7 bases. V was clipped by 6 bases and J by 4 bases; unmatched bases: 2. This CDR3 comprises 12 residues.